A single sample is the source of the 23 T cell receptor beta chains below, sequenced in a study of cytomegalovirus exposure and HLA in healthy donors. This table comes from immunoSEQ multiplex PCR, and its TCRdb copy is limited to in-frame clones, with some not included. In the table there are about 50,000 clones, 93% of which are singletons. Sample: PBMCs. The origin of the receptors is a woman younger than 35 in good health and CMV-seropositive.

This clone was seen a single time. V usage is TRBV30 and J usage is TRBJ1-1; unclear D gene. CDR1 is GTSNPN, CDR2 SVGIG, per germline (reference sequence). This CDR3 is built from 10 residues. Deletions cut 4 bases from V and 7 bases from J, with 7 bases between. For the CDR3, the DNA is TGTGCCTGGACAGTGATTGAAGCTTTCTTT. As protein: CAWTVIEAFF.

The rearrangement joins TRBV7-2 to TRBJ2-4; possibly TRBD1 for D (6 bases). Germline V gene data show CDR1 as SGHTA and CDR2 as FQGNSA. CDR3 length: 15 amino acids. V was clipped by 2 bases and J by 8 bases, with 16 bases between them. Here the CDR3 reads CASSLSLQGGDIQYF. CDR3 coding DNA: TGTGCCAGCAGCTTAAGTCTACAGGGTGGAGACATTCAGTACTTC.

The genes are TRBV10-1 and TRBJ2-3; no clear D gene. Germline CDR1 WNHNN, CDR2 SYGVQD (reference sequence). The CDR3 is 13 amino acids. The ends were cut back, 2 bases at V and 1 base at J, with 4 bases in the middle. CDR3 in amino acids: CASSESGTDTQYF. CDR3 in DNA: TGCGCCAGCAGTGAGAGCGGCACAGATACGCAGTATTTT.

The J gene is TRBJ2-2, the V gene TRBV5-4; TRBD2 matches 7 bases. CDR1 and CDR2 from the germline V gene are SGHNT and YYREEE (reference sequence). This CDR3 is built from 14 residues. V gave up 4 bases and J gave up 5 bases; unmatched junction bases: 5. The CDR3, as DNA: TGTGCCAGCAGCCCGACGGGGGGAACCGGGGAGCTGTTTTTT. Residues: CASSPTGGTGELFF.

The CDR3 is CASSEALRGGPSYNEQFF. For the CDR3, the DNA is TGTGCCAGCAGTGAAGCGCTTCGTGGGGGCCCCTCCTACAATGAGCAGTTCTTC. This chain connects TRBV6-1 to TRBJ2-1; a weak D match, TRBD1 (6 bases). This CDR3 spans 18 amino acids. Trimming took off 0 bases at V and 0 bases at J, with 15 bases between the two ends. Germline V lookup: CDR1 MNHNS, CDR2 SASEGT.

The table lists this clone with a count of one. The chain carries TRBV28 and TRBJ1-5; D may be TRBD1 (6 bases). This CDR3 is built from 15 residues. The ends were cut back, 4 bases at V and 1 base at J, with 11 bases in the middle. CDR1 MDHEN and CDR2 SYDVKM come from the germline V gene. The CDR3 reads CASSSYRVSNQPQHF. The CDR3 DNA reads as TGTGCCAGCAGTTCCTACAGGGTCAGCAATCAGCCCCAGCATTTT.

This chain connects TRBV9 to TRBJ2-2, with a weak D call TRBD2 (5 bases). V was shortened by 3 bases and J by 6 bases, with 9 bases between the two germline ends. Germline V lookup: CDR1 SGDLS, CDR2 YYNGEE. This CDR3 contains 13 residues. CDR3 region: CASSERGPGELFF. DNA of the CDR3: TGTGCCAGCAGCGAAAGAGGGCCCGGGGAGCTGTTTTTT.

This chain connects TRBV5-8 to TRBJ2-5, with a tentative D call TRBD2 (5 bases). Between the trimmed V and J ends, which lost 4 bases and 1 base, there was a span of 11 bases. CDR1 and CDR2 (germline): SGHTS, YDEGEE. The CDR3 loop spans 14 amino acids. This CDR3 is CASSRARGQETQYF. CDR3 coding DNA: TGTGCCAGCAGCCGCGCCCGGGGCCAAGAGACCCAGTACTTC.

This chain links TRBV11-2 with TRBJ2-7, with D perhaps TRBD1 (6 bases). CDR3 size: 14 residues. The V and J ends lost 5 bases and 2 bases respectively, with 13 bases between them. The germline V gene encodes CDR1 SGHAT and CDR2 FQNNGV. CDR3 coding DNA: TGTGCCAGCAGCGTACTACAGGGTACCTACGAGCAGTACTTC. Protein sequence: CASSVLQGTYEQYF.

To note about this clone: Other DNA sequences in this sample translate to the same CDR3. The V call is TRBV29-1, the J call TRBJ1-1, with a weak D call TRBD1 (6 bases). The CDR3 length is 12 residues. Trimming stripped 1 base from V and 5 bases from J, with 8 bases between. CDR1 SQVTM and CDR2 ANQGSEA come from the germline V gene. CDR3 nucleotide sequence: TGCAGCGTTGAAGGAGGGGGTACTGAAGCTTTCTTT. As protein: CSVEGGGTEAFF.

Only a few counts were recorded for this clone. The chain carries TRBV19 and TRBJ1-5; weak D call: TRBD1 (5 bases). Trimming left V 9 bases short and J 1 base short, with 7 bases between. The CDR3 is made up of 12 amino acids. In germline, CDR1 is LNHDA, CDR2 SQIVND (reference sequence). The CDR3 DNA follows: TGTGCCAGGGGGCGCAGCAATCAGCCCCAGCATTTT. This translates into CARGRSNQPQHF.

J is TRBJ2-2 and V is TRBV4-3, with 8 bases identical to TRBD1. This CDR3 contains 15 residues. Germline V CDR1 and CDR2: LGHNA, YSLEER. With 6 bases clipped from V and 5 bases from J, the junction kept 8 bases outside the gene matches. The CDR3 nucleotides read TGCGCCAGCAGTCCAGGGGGCGCGGGAACCGGGGAGCTGTTTTTT. Translated: CASSPGGAGTGELFF.

V is TRBV4-1 and J is TRBJ2-4, with D unresolved. Germline V CDR1 and CDR2: MGHRA, YSYEKL. The V end lost 0 bases, the J end lost 7 bases, and 7 bases lay between the germline ends. The CDR3 runs 13 residues. The CDR3 DNA reads as TGCGCCAGCAGCCAAGAACAGAATAACATTCAGTACTTC. This sequence encodes CASSQEQNNIQYF.

CDR3 region: CASRTGQGVYEQYF. CDR3 nucleotides: TGTGCCAGCAGGACGGGACAGGGAGTTTACGAGCAGTACTTC. The genes are TRBV6-1 and TRBJ2-5, with 9 bases lining up with TRBD1. The end of the DNA fits TRBJ2-7 better, so the J call may be wrong. Germline V lookup: CDR1 MNHNS, CDR2 SASEGT. The CDR3 spans 14 residues.

The V gene is TRBV5-8, the J gene TRBJ1-4, with 8 bases matching TRBD1. The CDR3 consists of 15 residues. Germline V gene sequence: CDR1 SGHTS, CDR2 YDEGEE. J gave up 6 bases and V 5 bases, and 9 bases lay outside the gene matches. The CDR3 region is CASRRAGQAHEKLFF. CDR3 bases: TGTGCCAGCAGACGGGCGGGACAGGCTCATGAAAAACTGTTTTTT.

The rearrangement links TRBV6-5 to TRBJ2-2, with a tentative D call TRBD2 (6 bases). CDR3 length equals 12 residues. Germline CDR1 is MNHEY and CDR2 is SVGAGI. The V end was cut by 7 bases, the J end by 5 bases, with 8 bases between. The CDR3 nucleotides are TGTGCCAGCATTGGAGGGACCGGGGAGCTGTTTTTT. This sequence encodes CASIGGTGELFF.

CDR3 amino acids: CASKGQLYEQYF. The CDR3 bases are TGCGCCAGCAAAGGACAGTTATACGAGCAGTACTTC. The J gene is TRBJ2-7, the V gene TRBV10-2; possibly TRBD1 for D (6 bases). Deletions cut 7 bases from V and 4 bases from J, with 11 bases between. The CDR3 runs to 12 residues. Per the germline V gene, CDR1 is WSHSY and CDR2 is SAAADI.

The V and J genes are TRBV4-3 and TRBJ1-5, with no clear D. Germline V CDR1 and CDR2: LGHNA, YSLEER. The CDR3 is 14 residues long. Deletions cut 0 bases from V and 6 bases from J, with 9 bases between. The CDR3 reads CASSQEAGFQPQHF. CDR3 in DNA: TGCGCCAGCAGCCAAGAAGCGGGGTTTCAGCCCCAGCATTTT.

In its sample, this clone was seen once. This chain links TRBV4-2 with TRBJ2-7; TRBD2 agrees at 12 bases. With V trimmed by 1 base and J by 4 bases, 5 bases remained unmatched. Germline V CDR1 and CDR2: LGHNA, YNFKEQ. The CDR3 covers 16 residues. The CDR3, as DNA: TGTGCCAGCAGCCAAGGGACTAGCGGGGAGCCATACGAGCAGTACTTC. This sequence encodes CASSQGTSGEPYEQYF.

The chain has TRBV7-8 and TRBJ2-6, with 7 nucleotides matching TRBD1. The CDR3 is made up of 17 amino acids. Germline trimming cut 3 bases from V and 2 bases from J; bases unmatched to any gene: 7. CDR1 and CDR2 from the germline V gene are SGHVS and FQNEAQ. The DNA for the CDR3 is TGTGCCAGCAGCTTGAAAAACAGGGGTGCTGGGGCCAACGTCCTGACTTTC. The encoded protein is CASSLKNRGAGANVLTF.

The V gene is TRBV11-2, the J gene TRBJ2-2; a possible D gene is TRBD1 (6 bases). This CDR3 is 16 amino acids long. Trimming left V 2 bases short and J 0 bases short, with 10 bases between. Germline CDR1 SGHAT, CDR2 FQNNGV. The CDR3 DNA reads as TGTGCCAGCAGCTTACATTGGGGGCCGAACACCGGGGAGCTGTTTTTT. This sequence encodes CASSLHWGPNTGELFF.

The chain joins TRBV6-5 to TRBJ2-7, with D possibly TRBD2 on 5 matching bases. The CDR3 is 14 amino acids. In germline, CDR1 is MNHEY, CDR2 SVGAGI. Trimming left V 0 bases short and J 1 base short, with 7 bases between. CDR3 in DNA: TGTGCCAGCAGTTACTCGAGGGTGTCCTACGAGCAGTACTTC. Amino acid sequence: CASSYSRVSYEQYF.

This chain links TRBV6-5 with TRBJ2-3; perhaps TRBD1 as D (6 bases). This CDR3 contains 15 residues. Trimming cost V 11 bases and J 1 base, with 19 bases left between them. Germline CDR1 is MNHEY and CDR2 is SVGAGI. The CDR3 loop reads CAVAGAQSGTDTQYF. In DNA, the CDR3 is TGTGCCGTCGCAGGGGCTCAGTCAGGCACAGATACGCAGTATTTT.